This T cell receptor beta chain was sequenced in a study of shared clonotypes between healthy human individuals. Whole-study findings and limits: Memory subsets generally showed lower estimated richness than naive subsets. Sample collection involved blood only; tissue repertoires are likely different.

From germline, CDR1 is SNHLY and CDR2 FYNNEI. The length of the CDR3 is 15 residues. V was pared by 4 bases and J by 3 bases, with 4 bases of the junction left unmatched. Details on this clone: The antigen remains undetermined.

Naive CD8 cells were CD45RO-negative, positively selected for CCR7, excluding terminally differentiated effector memory CD45RA+ cells. TCRdb keeps only in-frame clones here, not all; method: immunoSEQ multiplex PCR. The sample holds approximately 1.9 million clones, around 93% seen once. The chain employs TRBV2 and TRBJ1-3; 9 nucleotides match TRBD1. The sample was naive CD8+ T cells from PBMCs. The TCR sequence derives from a young man in good health. Some clones in this sample may be carry-over from other donors' samples. CDR3 sequence (DNA): TGTGCCAGCAGTGGGGGGACAGGGAGTGGAAACACCATATATTTT. Translation: CASSGGTGSGNTIYF.